Following are 24 T cell receptor beta chains from one sample sequenced in a study of CD8 T cells in Susac syndrome. Random hexamers served to reverse transcribe roughly 0.45 to 1 ug RNA. One entry per CDR3 protein results from TCRdb running MiXCR on the immunoSEQ multiplex PCR reads. The sample shows 170,000 or so distinct CDR3 sequences, roughly 95% of them seen only once. The sequenced sample consisted of CD4+ T cells from PBMCs. The source of these receptors is a human donor with Susac syndrome.

The rearrangement links TRBV4-2 to TRBJ2-2; TRBD2 might be the D (7 bases). CDR3 size: 18 residues. Germline loops: CDR1 LGHNA, CDR2 YNFKEQ. Trimming stripped 2 bases from V and 1 base from J, with 17 bases between. Written as DNA, the CDR3 is TGTGCCAGCAGCCAACCGTCGGGGGGCCGGGTGAACACCGGGGAGCTGTTTTTT. The encoded protein is CASSQPSGGRVNTGELFF.

The genes are TRBV27 and TRBJ1-2; D might be TRBD1 (5 bases). Germline values: CDR1 MNHEY, CDR2 SMNVEV (reference sequence). V was shortened by 10 bases and J by 4 bases, with 19 bases between the two germline ends. The CDR3 is 14 residues long. The CDR3 bases are TGTGCCAACTCAGTAAAGCAGGGACCCTATGGCTACACCTTC. It translates to CANSVKQGPYGYTF.

V gene TRBV20-1 combines with J gene TRBJ2-2; D is possibly TRBD1 (6 bases). V lost 6 bases and J 4 bases, leaving 12 bases between the germline ends. Germline CDR1 is DFQATT and CDR2 is SNEGSKA (reference sequence). The CDR3 runs 13 residues. CDR3 protein: CSAQRGSTGELFF. In nucleotides, the CDR3 is TGCAGTGCCCAAAGGGGGTCCACCGGGGAGCTGTTTTTT.

V gene TRBV7-9 combines with J gene TRBJ1-2, with D possibly being TRBD1 (5 bases). V was pared by 1 base and J by 4 bases, with 13 bases between. Germline V gene data show CDR1 as SEHNR and CDR2 as FQNEAQ (reference sequence). CDR3 length: 15 residues. Here the CDR3 reads CASSLGQGVSYGYTF. Written as DNA, the CDR3 is TGTGCCAGCAGCTTAGGTCAGGGAGTCTCCTATGGCTACACCTTC.

The V call is TRBV7-9, the J call TRBJ2-7; D may correspond to TRBD1 or TRBD2 (5 bases each). V lost 2 bases, J lost 6 bases, and 8 bases lay in between. This CDR3 is built from 12 residues. The V gene's germline CDR1 is SEHNR and CDR2 FQNEAQ (reference sequence). The CDR3 loop is CASSLKGTEQYF. CDR3 in DNA: TGTGCCAGCAGCTTAAAAGGGACCGAGCAGTACTTC. Variable domain in full (rest from reference TRBV7-9 and TRBJ2-7): DTGVSQNPRHKITKRGQNVTFRCDPISEHNRLYWYRQTLGQGPEFLTYFQNEAQLEKSRLLSDRFSAERPKGSFSTLEIQRTEQGDSAMYLCASSLKGTEQYFGPGTRLTVT.

The chain couples TRBV20-1 to TRBJ1-5; D remains unclear. Germline CDR1 and CDR2: DFQATT and SNEGSKA (reference sequence). Trimming removed 2 bases from V and 3 bases from J, with 11 bases in between. The CDR3 totals 14 residues. The CDR3 reads CSARKGNDNQPQHF. The CDR3, as DNA: TGCAGTGCTAGAAAGGGAAATGACAATCAGCCCCAGCATTTT.

The chain links TRBV18 to TRBJ1-1; maybe TRBD1 (5 bases). Trimming took 3 bases from V and 1 from J, leaving 9 bases between them. The germline V gene has CDR1 KGHSH and CDR2 LQKENI. The CDR3 spans 14 residues. DNA of the CDR3: TGTGCCAGCTCACCGACAGCCAGGAACACTGAAGCTTTCTTT. Its translation is CASSPTARNTEAFF.

The J gene is TRBJ1-1, the V gene TRBV5-1, with D possibly TRBD1 on 6 matching bases. Germline V gene lookup returns CDR1 SGHRS and CDR2 YFSETQ. V was shortened by 4 bases and J by 10 bases, with 14 bases between the two germline ends. This CDR3 has 12 residues. The CDR3 sequence: CASSQQGGGAFF. The CDR3 bases are TGCGCCAGCAGCCAACAGGGAGGGGGAGCTTTCTTT.

The chain recombines TRBV14 with TRBJ2-3; no firm D call. V was clipped by 1 base and J by 6 bases, with 20 bases between them. This CDR3 spans 17 amino acids. In germline, CDR1 is SGHDN, CDR2 FVKESK. CDR3 coding DNA: TGTGCCAGCAGCCAAGCCTCAAAACTACCCACCTGGGATACGCAGTATTTT. It yields the protein CASSQASKLPTWDTQYF.

This sequence joins TRBV9 and TRBJ2-3; D not resolved. The V end was cut by 4 bases, the J end by 4 bases, with 7 bases between. This CDR3 is built from 12 residues. Germline CDR1 and CDR2: SGDLS and YYNGEE. In DNA form, the CDR3 reads TGTGCCAGCAGCCCTTTAGCAGATACGCAGTATTTT. The encoded protein is CASSPLADTQYF.

This chain's CDR3 is CATSDQRALNEQFF. CDR3 DNA: TGTGCCACCAGTGATCAGCGGGCTCTGAATGAGCAGTTCTTC. V usage is TRBV24-1 and J usage is TRBJ2-1; a weak D match, TRBD2 (6 bases). The CDR3 length is 14 residues. V lost 3 bases, J lost 7 bases, and 12 bases lay in between. The V gene's germline CDR1 is KGHDR and CDR2 SFDVKD.

The rearrangement joins TRBV5-1 to TRBJ2-7; the match to TRBD1 covers 8 bases. This CDR3 is built from 15 residues. Germline CDR1 reads SGHRS; CDR2 reads YFSETQ. Losses at the gene ends were 1 base for V and 6 bases for J; bases not matched to a gene: 9. CDR3 loop: CASSLIRDRRIEQYV. The DNA of the CDR3 is TGCGCCAGCAGCTTGATCCGGGACAGGCGTATCGAGCAGTACGTC.

J is TRBJ1-6 and V is TRBV20-1; no clear D gene. Germline CDR1 DFQATT, CDR2 SNEGSKA (reference sequence). CDR3 length: 13 amino acids. V gave up 1 base and J gave up 7 bases, with 8 bases separating them. CDR3 sequence (DNA): TGCAGTGCTAGAGGTGCCTCGAATTCACCCCTCCACTTT. Its protein product is CSARGASNSPLHF.

CDR3 sequence: CASSPRPGSSTDTQYF. The CDR3 bases are TGTGCCAGCAGCCCAAGACCCGGTTCTAGCACAGATACGCAGTATTTT. The chain uses TRBV7-9 and TRBJ2-3; the D is unclear. CDR3 size: 16 residues. With 5 bases removed from V and 0 bases from J, the gap between germline ends came to 15 bases. Germline V CDR1 and CDR2: SEHNR, FQNEAQ (reference sequence).

The chain carries TRBV20-1 and TRBJ1-5; D gene uncertain. The V gene lost 3 bases and the J gene lost 6 bases, with 12 bases spanning the gap. This CDR3 spans 13 amino acids. CDR1 and CDR2 from the germline V gene are DFQATT and SNEGSKA (reference sequence). DNA for the CDR3: TGCAGTGCTAGCTTGGGGTTAAGTCAGCCCCAGCATTTT. It yields the protein CSASLGLSQPQHF.

This rearrangement joins TRBV3-1 to TRBJ1-5; D gene ambiguous. The germline V and J ends were trimmed by 0 bases and 0 bases, with 9 bases remaining between them. The CDR3 contains 16 residues. Germline-derived CDR1 and CDR2 are LGHDT and YNNKEL (reference sequence). The CDR3 DNA is TGTGCCAGCAGCCAAGACGGAGGAAATAGCAATCAGCCCCAGCATTTT. This sequence encodes CASSQDGGNSNQPQHF.

This clonotype was seen once. This rearrangement joins TRBV4-3 to TRBJ2-7, with 7 bases aligning to TRBD1. The CDR3 extends over 14 amino acids. Germline V lookup: CDR1 LGHNA, CDR2 YSLEER. The ends lost 5 bases at V and 0 bases at J; junction bases unmatched: 4. The DNA of the CDR3 is TGCGCCAGCAGCGACAGGGTTTACTCCTACGAGCAGTACTTC. As protein: CASSDRVYSYEQYF.

The chain combines TRBV7-8 with TRBJ2-7; no reliable D call. Trimming shortened V by 2 bases and J by 2 bases, and 10 bases separated the two germline ends. Germline loops: CDR1 SGHVS, CDR2 FQNEAQ. The CDR3 consists of 14 residues. The CDR3 here is CASSLLPAAYEQYF. CDR3 sequence (DNA): TGTGCCAGCAGCTTACTACCCGCCGCCTACGAGCAGTACTTC.

This clonotype came up once. V gene TRBV6-5 combines with J gene TRBJ1-4; the D is unclear. Germline V gene lookup returns CDR1 MNHEY and CDR2 SVGAGI. Deletions cut 6 bases from V and 8 bases from J, with 19 bases between. The CDR3 consists of 15 residues. This CDR3 reads CASSEPHGREEKLFF. The CDR3, as DNA: TGTGCCAGCAGCGAACCCCACGGGCGAGAAGAAAAACTGTTTTTT.

V and J are TRBV30 and TRBJ1-2; TRBD1 agrees at 10 bases. Germline CDR1 is GTSNPN and CDR2 is SVGIG (reference sequence). With V trimmed by 4 bases and J by 5 bases, 7 bases remained unmatched. The CDR3 consists of 14 residues. The CDR3: CAWTRRDRGYGYTF. The CDR3 DNA follows: TGTGCCTGGACCCGGAGGGACAGGGGATATGGCTACACCTTC.

V and J are TRBV14 and TRBJ1-2; D call uncertain. In germline, CDR1 is SGHDN, CDR2 FVKESK. The V end was cut by 1 base, the J end by 5 bases, with 5 bases between. The CDR3 is 12 residues long. The CDR3 loop reads CASSQGRYGYTF. In DNA form, the CDR3 reads TGTGCCAGCAGCCAAGGGCGATATGGCTACACCTTC.

The rearrangement joins TRBV4-3 to TRBJ1-2; D possibly corresponds to TRBD1 (5 bases). V gave up 0 bases and J gave up 8 bases, with 10 bases separating them. The CDR3 is 13 residues long. In germline, CDR1 is LGHNA, CDR2 YSLEER. The CDR3 bases are TGCGCCAGCAGCCAAGATCCAGGGTGGGGCTACACCTTC. It encodes CASSQDPGWGYTF.

The chain carries TRBV6-2 or TRBV6-3 and TRBJ2-7; D is unresolved. V was cut by 3 bases and J by 2 bases, with 11 bases left in between. Germline V lookup: CDR1 MNHEY, CDR2 SVGEGT. The CDR3 has 14 amino acids. Here the CDR3 DNA reads TGTGCCAGCAGTTATCAGACTCAAGCCTACGAGCAGTACTTC. As protein: CASSYQTQAYEQYF.

The chain couples TRBV21-1 to TRBJ2-1. TRBV21-1 represents a pseudogene. The CDR3 totals 14 residues. CDR3 bases: TGTGCCAGCAGCAAAAGTGCAGAATACAATGAGCAGTTCTTC. Amino acid sequence: CASSKSAEYNEQFF.